The present T cell receptor beta chain was sequenced within a study of T cell responses to AZD1222 COVID-19 vaccine. Study-wide results and limits: Reportedly, close to half of spike-specific TCRs are directed against unmutated variant regions. Clonal diversity was possibly underestimated, and white British individuals and females predominated among donors. Baseline antibody screening turned up just a handful of seropositive AZD1222 recipients.

Doses given second, at about 4 or about 12 weeks, were pooled. With respect to this clone: Its antigen remains unidentified.

The CDR3 consists of 17 residues. J was trimmed by 1 base and V by 5 bases; bases with no gene match: 12. The germline V gene has CDR1 LGHDT and CDR2 YNNKEL (reference sequence). Data came from immunoSEQ multiplex PCR; TCRdb stores just in-frame clones and leaves some out. Seen here are about 150,000 clones, 85% to 95% observed once, and the top ten hold more than 1.3%. This clonotype was obtained from an adult who received the AZD1222 COVID-19 vaccine. The chain couples TRBV3-1 (or the pseudogene TRBV3-2) to TRBJ1-1; 8 nucleotides line up with TRBD1. The material sequenced was peripheral blood, taken 28 days after the second AZD1222 dose. The CDR3 loop reads CASSKYRSGTGNTEAFF. CDR3 sequence (DNA): TGTGCCAGCAGCAAGTACAGATCCGGGACAGGGAACACTGAAGCTTTCTTT.